A selection of T cell receptor beta chains follows, all from one sample in a study of cytomegalovirus exposure and HLA in healthy donors. Measured with immunoSEQ multiplex PCR; TCRdb has only the in-frame clones, and not every one. The data show 200,000 or so clones, and the top ten clones hold less than 0.85%. The sample comprised PBMCs. The receptors stem from a boy aged 10-17 years in good health and CMV-seronegative. The CDR3 runs from the conserved cysteine through the conserved F or W.

J,V,length,CDR3
TRBJ1-1,TRBV7-6,14,CASSPQGARTEAFF
TRBJ2-7,TRBV29-1,11,CSVDQGPSKYF
TRBJ1-1,TRBV10-2,17,CASSLKPGQVLNTEAFF
TRBJ1-1,TRBV11-2,15,CASSSQGTQNTEAFF
TRBJ2-5,TRBV5-1,14,CASSRTGGQETQYF
TRBJ1-1,TRBV18,16,CASSPPLLSRGTEAFF
TRBJ1-2,TRBV9,13,CASSARVGYGYTF
TRBJ1-1,TRBV15,15,CATSSYSFLNTEAFF
TRBJ2-7,TRBV7-9,16,CASSLLRDRGLGEQYF
TRBJ1-6,TRBV9,16,CASSVGPSTAGEPLHF
TRBJ1-5,TRBV18,16,CASSPDGFGNNQPQHF
TRBJ1-1,TRBV2,14,CASPLGNRDTEAFF
TRBJ2-2,TRBV7-9,16,CASSLGRQGWTGELFF
TRBJ1-6,TRBV10-3,15,CAISEGQGDNSPLHF
TRBJ2-2,TRBV28,15,CASSVPGDLTGELFF
TRBJ2-3,TRBV7-3,15,CASSSTGGYTDTQYF
TRBJ2-3,TRBV27,15,CASSLIGVGLNTQYF
TRBJ2-7,TRBV9,11,CASSGGVEQYF
TRBJ2-7,TRBV5-6,12,CASSRTAYEQYF
TRBJ2-7,TRBV27,14,CASSLQGAIHEQYF
TRBJ1-1,TRBV10-1,13,CASSDRPNTEAFF
TRBJ2-5,TRBV7-3,15,CASSPGLAGGETQYF
TRBJ2-7,TRBV13,15,CASSYRTGLSYEQYF
TRBJ1-4,TRBV4-3,16,CASSQEGGVGDEKLFF
.,TRBV15,15,CATSRVRSPGGEQYF
TRBJ1-4,TRBV15,15,CATSRGTVTNEKLFF
TRBJ2-1,TRBV2,17,CASSRVPDRSRYNEQFF
TRBJ2-7,TRBV4-3,15,CASSPSSGGSYEQYF
TRBJ1-5,TRBV15,16,CATITRGPVANQPQHF
TRBJ2-5,TRBV27,15,CASSTLAGGQETQYF
.,TRBV29-1,14,CSVRTGTGAYEQYF
TRBJ1-2,TRBV28,15,CASSQTPGGGYGYTF
TRBJ2-5,TRBV28,12,CASSAGKETQYF
TRBJ2-3,TRBV5-4,16,CASSFLWGLNTDTQYF
TRBJ2-1,TRBV25-1,16,CASSDARGGTYNEQFF
TRBJ1-5,TRBV11-3,19,CASSLIDRGPMGGNQPQHF
TRBJ2-7,TRBV2,13,CASSMRYLYEQYF
TRBJ1-6,TRBV28,14,CASRKEDDNSPLHF
TRBJ2-3,TRBV5-1,15,CASGGERGVTDTQYF
TRBJ1-1,TRBV18,13,CASSPTGNTEAFF
TRBJ2-1,TRBV7-2,13,CASSRPPFDEQFF
TRBJ1-2,TRBV6-6,13,CASRQDGSYGYTF
TRBJ1-1,TRBV10-3,12,CAISDKNTEAFF
TRBJ1-5,TRBV6-6,16,CASSYDGTGSNQPQHF
TRBJ2-1,TRBV21-1,18,CASSLQSPTSGGYNEQFF
TRBJ2-7,TRBV4-1,13,CASSQATDYEQYF
TRBJ1-1,TRBV7-6,14,CASSAGPTNTEAFF
TRBJ2-6,TRBV6-1,17,CASSVTAQAGGANVLTF
TRBJ1-2,TRBV4-1,15,CASSQEAGNPYGYTF
TRBJ2-7,TRBV5-6,15,CASSSTGQDRTEQYF
TRBJ1-2,TRBV19,14,CASSSTGATYGYTF
TRBJ2-1,TRBV28,19,CASSFPRTSGLSSYNEQFF
TRBJ2-6,TRBV9,18,CASSPDGQPRSGANVLTF